This T cell receptor beta chain is drawn from a study of control samples from healthy donors and cancer patients. Generated by immunoSEQ multiplex PCR, the TCRdb table keeps only in-frame clones and is missing some. The sample comprises around 76,000 clones, 94% of which are singletons, and around 6.4% rests with the top ten. The V and J ends lost 0 bases and 4 bases respectively, with 13 bases between them. Germline V lookup: CDR1 MNHEY, CDR2 SMNVEV (reference sequence). The CDR3 is made up of 16 amino acids. The receptor comes from a woman in her thirties or forties in good health. The sequencing sample was made of blood. This rearrangement joins TRBV27 to TRBJ1-3; D uncertain. The CDR3, as DNA: TGTGCCAGCAGTTTATCGAGCGGGGTATCCGGAAACACCATATATTTT. It codes for CASSLSSGVSGNTIYF.